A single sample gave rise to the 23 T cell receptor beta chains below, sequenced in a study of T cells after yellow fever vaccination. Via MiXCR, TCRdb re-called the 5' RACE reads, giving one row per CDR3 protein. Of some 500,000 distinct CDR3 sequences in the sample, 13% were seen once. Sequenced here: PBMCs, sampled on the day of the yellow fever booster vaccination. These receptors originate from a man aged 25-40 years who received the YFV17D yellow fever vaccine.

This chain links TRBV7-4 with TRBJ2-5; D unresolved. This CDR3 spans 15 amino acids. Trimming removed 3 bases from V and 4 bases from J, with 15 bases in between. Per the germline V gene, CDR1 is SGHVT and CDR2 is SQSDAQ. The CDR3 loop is CASSFGTAIRETQYF. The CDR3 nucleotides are TGTGCCAGCAGCTTTGGAACGGCCATAAGAGAGACCCAGTACTTC.

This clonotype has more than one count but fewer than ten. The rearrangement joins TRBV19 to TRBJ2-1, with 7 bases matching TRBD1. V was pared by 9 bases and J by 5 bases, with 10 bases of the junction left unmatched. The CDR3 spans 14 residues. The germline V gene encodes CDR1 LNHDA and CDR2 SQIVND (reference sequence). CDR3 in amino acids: CASYQGGTHNEQFF. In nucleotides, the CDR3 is TGTGCCAGCTACCAAGGGGGCACACACAATGAGCAGTTCTTC.

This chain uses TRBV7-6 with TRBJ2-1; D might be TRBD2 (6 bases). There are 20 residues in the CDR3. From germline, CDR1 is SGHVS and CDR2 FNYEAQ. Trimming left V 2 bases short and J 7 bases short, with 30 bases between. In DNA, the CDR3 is TGTGCCAGCAGCTTACAGATAGCGGCTGTTGCGCCGCTGCCGCGGAATGAGCAGTTCTTC. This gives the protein CASSLQIAAVAPLPRNEQFF.

CDR3: CASSYVSRAGELFF. CDR3 bases: TGTGCCAGCAGTTACGTTAGCCGCGCCGGGGAGCTGTTTTTT. The chain has TRBV6-5 and TRBJ2-2; D call uncertain. CDR1 and CDR2 (germline): MNHEY, SVGAGI. Trimming took off 2 bases at V and 6 bases at J, with 10 bases between the two ends. The CDR3 covers 14 residues.

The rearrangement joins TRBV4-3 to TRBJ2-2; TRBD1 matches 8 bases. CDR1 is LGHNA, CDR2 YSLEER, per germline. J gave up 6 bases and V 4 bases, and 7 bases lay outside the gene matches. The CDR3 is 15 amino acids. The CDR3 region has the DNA TGCGCCAGCAGCCCCAGACAGGGGTTAGCCGGGGAGCTGTTTTTT. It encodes CASSPRQGLAGELFF.

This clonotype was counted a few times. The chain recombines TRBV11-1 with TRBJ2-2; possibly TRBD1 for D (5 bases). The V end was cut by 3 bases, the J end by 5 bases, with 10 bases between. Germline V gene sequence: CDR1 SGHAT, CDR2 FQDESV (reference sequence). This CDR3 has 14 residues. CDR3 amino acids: CASSLDTTTGELFF. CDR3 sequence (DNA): TGTGCCAGCAGCTTGGACACCACGACCGGGGAGCTGTTTTTT.

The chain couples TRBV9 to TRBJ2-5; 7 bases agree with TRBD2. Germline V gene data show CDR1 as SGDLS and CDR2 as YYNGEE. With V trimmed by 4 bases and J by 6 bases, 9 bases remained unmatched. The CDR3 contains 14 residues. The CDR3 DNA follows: TGTGCCAGCAGCCCATCATGGCGGGAGCAGACCCAGTACTTC. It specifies CASSPSWREQTQYF.

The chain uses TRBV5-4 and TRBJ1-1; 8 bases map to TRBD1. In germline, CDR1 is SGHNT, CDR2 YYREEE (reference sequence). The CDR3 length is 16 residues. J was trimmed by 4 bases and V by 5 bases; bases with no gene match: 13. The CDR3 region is CASRRRAGGERTEAFF. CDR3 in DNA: TGTGCCAGCAGGCGAAGAGCAGGGGGCGAGCGCACTGAAGCTTTCTTT.

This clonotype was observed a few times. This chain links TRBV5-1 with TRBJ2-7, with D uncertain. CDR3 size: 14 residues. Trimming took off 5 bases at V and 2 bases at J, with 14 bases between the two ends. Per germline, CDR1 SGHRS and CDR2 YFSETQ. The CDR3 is CASRRQGSTYEQYF. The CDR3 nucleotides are TGCGCCAGCAGGAGACAAGGTTCCACCTACGAGCAGTACTTC. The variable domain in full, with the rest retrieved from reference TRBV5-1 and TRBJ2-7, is KAGVTQTPRYLIKTRGQQVTLSCSPISGHRSVSWYQQTPGQGLQFLFEYFSETQRNKGNFPGRFSGRQFSNSRSEMNVSTLELGDSALYLCASRRQGSTYEQYFGPGTRLTVT.

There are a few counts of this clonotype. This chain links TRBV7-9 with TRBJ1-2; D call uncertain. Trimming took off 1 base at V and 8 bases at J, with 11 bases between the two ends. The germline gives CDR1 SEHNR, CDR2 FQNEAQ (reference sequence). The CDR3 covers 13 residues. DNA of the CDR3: TGTGCCAGCAGCTTAGGATCCAAGGAAGGCTACACCTTC. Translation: CASSLGSKEGYTF.

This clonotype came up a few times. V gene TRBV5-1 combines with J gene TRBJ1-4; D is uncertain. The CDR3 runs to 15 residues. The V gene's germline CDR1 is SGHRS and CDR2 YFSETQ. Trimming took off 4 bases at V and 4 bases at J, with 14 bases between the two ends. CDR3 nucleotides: TGCGCCAGCAGCGCAGGAGGCAGCGATAATGAAAAACTGTTTTTT. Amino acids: CASSAGGSDNEKLFF.

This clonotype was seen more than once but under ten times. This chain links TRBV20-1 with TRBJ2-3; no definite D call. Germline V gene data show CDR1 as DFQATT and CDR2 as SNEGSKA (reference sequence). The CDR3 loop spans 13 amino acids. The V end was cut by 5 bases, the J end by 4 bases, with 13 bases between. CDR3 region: CSAAPPGSDTQYF. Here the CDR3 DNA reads TGCAGTGCTGCCCCGCCGGGTTCAGATACGCAGTATTTT.

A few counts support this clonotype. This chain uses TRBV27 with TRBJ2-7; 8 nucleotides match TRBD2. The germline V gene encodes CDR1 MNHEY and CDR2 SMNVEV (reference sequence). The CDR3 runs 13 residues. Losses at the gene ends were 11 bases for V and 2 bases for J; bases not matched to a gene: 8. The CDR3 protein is CAPGAGVPYEQYF. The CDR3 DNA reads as TGTGCCCCGGGAGCGGGAGTCCCCTACGAGCAGTACTTC.

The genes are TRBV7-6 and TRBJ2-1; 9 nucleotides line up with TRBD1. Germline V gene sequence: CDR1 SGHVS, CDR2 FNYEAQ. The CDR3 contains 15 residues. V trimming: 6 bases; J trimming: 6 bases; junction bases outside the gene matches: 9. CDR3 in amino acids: CASSRTGGGVNEQFF. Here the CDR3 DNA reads TGTGCCAGCAGTCGTACAGGGGGCGGAGTCAATGAGCAGTTCTTC.

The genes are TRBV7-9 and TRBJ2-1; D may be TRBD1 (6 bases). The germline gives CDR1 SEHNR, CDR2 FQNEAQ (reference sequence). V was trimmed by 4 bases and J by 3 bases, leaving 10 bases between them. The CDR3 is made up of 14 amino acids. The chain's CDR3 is CASSSTGYYNEQFF. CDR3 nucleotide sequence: TGTGCCAGCAGCTCTACAGGGTACTACAATGAGCAGTTCTTC.

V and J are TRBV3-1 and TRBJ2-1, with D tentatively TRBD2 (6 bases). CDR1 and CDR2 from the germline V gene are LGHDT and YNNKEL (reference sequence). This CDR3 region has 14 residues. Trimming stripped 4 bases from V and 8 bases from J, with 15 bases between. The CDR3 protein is CASSLSRTGDEQFF. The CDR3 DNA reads TGTGCCAGCAGCCTGTCGCGAACGGGGGATGAGCAGTTCTTC.

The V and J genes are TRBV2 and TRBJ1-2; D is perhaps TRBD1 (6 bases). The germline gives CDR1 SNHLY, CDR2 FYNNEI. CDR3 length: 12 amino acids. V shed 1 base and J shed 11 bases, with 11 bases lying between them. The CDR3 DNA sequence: TGTGCCAGCAGTGAAGAGAGGGGGAGGTACACCTTC. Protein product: CASSEERGRYTF.

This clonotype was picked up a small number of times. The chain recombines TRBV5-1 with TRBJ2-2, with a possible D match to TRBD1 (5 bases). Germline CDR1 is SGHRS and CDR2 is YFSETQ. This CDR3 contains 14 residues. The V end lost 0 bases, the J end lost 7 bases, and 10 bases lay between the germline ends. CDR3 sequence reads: CASSLAGQSGELFF. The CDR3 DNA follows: TGCGCCAGCAGCTTGGCAGGGCAGAGCGGGGAGCTGTTTTTT.

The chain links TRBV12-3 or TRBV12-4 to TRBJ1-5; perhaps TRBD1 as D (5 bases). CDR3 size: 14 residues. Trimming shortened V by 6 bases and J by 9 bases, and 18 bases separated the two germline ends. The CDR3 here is CASSLGTPDRPQHF. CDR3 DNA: TGTGCCAGCAGCCTGGGGACTCCCGACAGGCCCCAGCATTTT.

The CDR3 bases are TGCAGTGCTTTTAGCGGGCAGAGCTCCTACAATGAGCAGTTCTTC. It encodes CSAFSGQSSYNEQFF. This chain connects TRBV20-1 to TRBJ2-1; 7 nucleotides match TRBD2. The CDR3 runs 15 residues. Germline-derived CDR1 and CDR2 are DFQATT and SNEGSKA (reference sequence). V was clipped by 5 bases and J by 0 bases; unmatched bases: 7.

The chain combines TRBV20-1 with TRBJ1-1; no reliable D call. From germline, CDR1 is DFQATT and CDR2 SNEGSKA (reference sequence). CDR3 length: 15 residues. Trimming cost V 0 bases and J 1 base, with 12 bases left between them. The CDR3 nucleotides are TGCAGTGCTAGAGATCTGGGCGGGTGGAACACTGAAGCTTTCTTT. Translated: CSARDLGGWNTEAFF.

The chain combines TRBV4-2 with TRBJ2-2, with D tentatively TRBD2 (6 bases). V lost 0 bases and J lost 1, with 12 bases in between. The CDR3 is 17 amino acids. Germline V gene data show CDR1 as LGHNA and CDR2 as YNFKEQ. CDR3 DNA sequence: TGTGCCAGCAGCCAAGAGGAGGGCCGAGAGAACACCGGGGAGCTGTTTTTT. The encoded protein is CASSQEEGRENTGELFF.

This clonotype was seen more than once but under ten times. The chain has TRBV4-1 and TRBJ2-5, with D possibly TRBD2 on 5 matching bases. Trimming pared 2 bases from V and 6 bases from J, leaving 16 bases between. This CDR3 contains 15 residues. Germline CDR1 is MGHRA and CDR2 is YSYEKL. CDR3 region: CASSQPRASGKTQYF. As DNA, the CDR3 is TGCGCCAGCAGCCAACCTAGGGCCAGCGGAAAGACCCAGTACTTC.